This T cell receptor beta chain was found in a study of blood T cell repertoires in COVID-19. Overall study context: Samples of COVID-19 (acute and convalescent) were obtained from the United States, Italy and Spain.

The CDR3 covers 17 residues. V lost 3 bases to trimming and J lost 7 bases; unmatched junction nucleotides: 13. Germline assignment: CDR1 SGHTS and CDR2 YDEGEE. In the authors' methods: Counts of nucleated cells, estimated from reference gene primer amplification, were obtained. Profiled with immunoSEQ multiplex PCR; TCRdb holds only in-frame clones, not every one. The DNA was the basis for D and trimming; V, J and clone size are from that table. The sample contains around 180,000 clones, more than 75% of which appear only once. Across 24 US areas, participants ranged in age from about 18 to 100 years.

This clonotype originated in a woman aged 45-59 years with acute COVID-19. Sequenced: PBMCs or T cells enriched from blood (not recorded which). V gene TRBV5-8 combines with J gene TRBJ2-1; 10 nucleotides agree with TRBD2. CDR3 residues: CASSSWASGGEKNEQFF. The DNA for the CDR3 is TGTGCCAGCAGCTCTTGGGCTAGCGGGGGAGAAAAGAATGAGCAGTTCTTC.